These 21 T cell receptor beta chains came from one sample sequenced in a study of CD8 T cells in Susac syndrome. RNA in amounts of roughly 0.5 to 1 ug was reverse transcribed with random hexamers. One entry per CDR3 protein, called by TCRdb with MiXCR from the immunoSEQ multiplex PCR reads. The sample has about 120,000 distinct CDR3 sequences, roughly 94% seen once. Sequencing was carried out using CD4+ T cells from PBMCs. These receptors all stem from a human donor with multiple sclerosis.

The chain has TRBV28 and TRBJ2-7; D is unclear. V lost 7 bases and J 4 bases, leaving 14 bases between the germline ends. Germline V gene lookup returns CDR1 MDHEN and CDR2 SYDVKM. This CDR3 comprises 13 residues. The CDR3: CASTVGPTYEQYF. CDR3 coding DNA: TGTGCCAGCACCGTAGGACCGACTTACGAGCAGTACTTC.

This clonotype was detected once. The CDR3 region is CASSLFGLAGVTDTQYF. CDR3 DNA: TGTGCCAGCAGTTTATTTGGACTAGCGGGAGTCACAGATACGCAGTATTTT. The chain couples TRBV28 to TRBJ2-3, with 13 bases fitting TRBD2. CDR1 MDHEN and CDR2 SYDVKM come from the germline V gene. Trimming removed 1 base from V and 2 bases from J; junction bases left unmatched: 3. The CDR3 length is 17 residues.

V usage is TRBV4-2 and J usage is TRBJ1-1; TRBD1 matches at 8 bases. V shed 4 bases and J 3 bases; nucleotides not matched to a gene: 4. The CDR3 is made up of 14 amino acids. Germline V gene data show CDR1 as LGHNA and CDR2 as YNFKEQ. The CDR3 reads CASSLQTGDTEAFF. The CDR3 coding sequence is TGTGCCAGCAGCCTACAGACAGGGGACACTGAAGCTTTCTTT.

The chain uses TRBV3-1 and TRBJ1-6; D perhaps matches TRBD1 (5 bases). The V gene's germline CDR1 is LGHDT and CDR2 YNNKEL (reference sequence). V was clipped by 4 bases and J by 9 bases, with 16 bases between them. CDR3 length: 15 residues. The CDR3 protein is CASSRLWGEGSPLHF. The CDR3 region has the DNA TGTGCCAGCAGCCGCCTATGGGGCGAGGGTTCACCCCTCCACTTT.

The chain combines TRBV7-8 with TRBJ2-2; 9 nucleotides agree with TRBD2. CDR1 SGHVS and CDR2 FQNEAQ come from the germline V gene. V lost 10 bases, J lost 0 bases, and 6 bases stayed unmatched. The CDR3 has 15 residues. The CDR3 DNA is TGTGCCACCTCTAGCGGGGTCGCGAACACCGGGGAGCTGTTTTTT. This sequence encodes CATSSGVANTGELFF. Full variable domain (outside the CDR3, taken from reference TRBV7-8 and TRBJ2-2): GAGVSQSPRYKVAKRGQDVALRCDPISGHVSLFWYQQALGQGPEFLTYFQNEAQLDKSGLPSDRFFAERPEGSVSTLKIQRTQQEDSAVYLCATSSGVANTGELFFGEGSRLTVL.

V is TRBV7-9 and J is TRBJ2-5; D tentatively reads TRBD1 or TRBD2 (5 bases each). Trimming removed 6 bases from V and 5 bases from J, with 16 bases in between. This CDR3 comprises 14 residues. Germline CDR1 is SEHNR and CDR2 is FQNEAQ (reference sequence). This CDR3 is CASSLTGTAETQYF. The CDR3 region has the DNA TGTGCCAGCAGTCTCACCGGGACCGCGGAGACCCAGTACTTC. Supplemented by reference TRBV7-9 and TRBJ2-5, the full variable domain reads DTGVSQNPRHKITKRGQNVTFRCDPISEHNRLYWYRQTLGQGPEFLTYFQNEAQLEKSRLLSDRFSAERPKGSFSTLEIQRTEQGDSAMYLCASSLTGTAETQYFGPGTRLLVL.

V usage is TRBV6-5 and J usage is TRBJ2-1; 10 bases fit TRBD1. This CDR3 has 12 residues. The germline V gene has CDR1 MNHEY and CDR2 SVGAGI. Unmatched junction bases numbered 2, after V lost 7 bases and J lost 8 bases. In DNA, the CDR3 is TGTGCCAGCATAGACAGGGGGCATGAGCAGTTCTTC. Protein product: CASIDRGHEQFF.

CDR3 sequence: CSARIAGGRYEQYF. The DNA for the CDR3 is TGCAGTGCTAGGATAGCGGGAGGACGGTACGAGCAGTACTTC. The chain couples TRBV20-1 to TRBJ2-7, with 10 bases aligning to TRBD2. The germline CDR1 and CDR2 sequences are DFQATT and SNEGSKA (reference sequence). CDR3 length: 14 amino acids. V was clipped by 3 bases and J by 4 bases; unmatched bases: 6.

The rearrangement uses TRBV11-2 and TRBJ2-7, with 9 bases matching TRBD2. The V gene's germline CDR1 is SGHAT and CDR2 FQNNGV. V lost 4 bases and J lost 6; bases outside the gene matches: 16. The CDR3 consists of 17 residues. The CDR3 DNA reads TGTGCCAGCAGCTCTAGACCTACGGGTAGCGGGAGTATCGAGCAGTACTTC. This sequence encodes CASSSRPTGSGSIEQYF.

The rearrangement joins TRBV18 to TRBJ2-1; a possible D gene is TRBD2 (6 bases). V was cut by 2 bases and J by 7 bases, with 15 bases left in between. There are 15 residues in the CDR3. Germline V CDR1 and CDR2: KGHSH, LQKENI. CDR3: CASSPSQGAGNEQFF. Written as DNA, the CDR3 is TGTGCCAGCTCACCATCCCAGGGTGCGGGGAATGAGCAGTTCTTC.

In this sample, this clonotype turned up a few times. The chain couples TRBV19 to TRBJ2-2; 14 nucleotides agree with TRBD2. Germline-derived CDR1 and CDR2 are LNHDA and SQIVND (reference sequence). The V and J ends lost 4 bases and 4 bases, in that order; junction bases with no gene match: 2. The CDR3 is made up of 16 amino acids. CDR3 DNA sequence: TGTGCCAGTAGTAGACTAGCGGGAGGGTCCACCGGGGAGCTGTTTTTT. It yields the protein CASSRLAGGSTGELFF.

The chain couples TRBV19 to TRBJ2-2; D is unclear. Germline loops: CDR1 LNHDA, CDR2 SQIVND (reference sequence). The CDR3 length is 14 residues. V lost 3 bases to trimming and J lost 5 bases, with 10 bases between them. CDR3 bases: TGTGCCAGTAGTATTTTAGATTGGACCGGGGAGCTGTTTTTT. Encoded protein: CASSILDWTGELFF.

The chain links TRBV29-1 to TRBJ2-7; 10 positions agree with TRBD1. CDR1 and CDR2 from the germline V gene are SQVTM and ANQGSEA. The V and J ends lost 0 bases and 2 bases, in that order; junction bases with no gene match: 4. The CDR3 has 15 residues. CDR3 residues: CSVEDGTGVPYEQYF. The CDR3 DNA follows: TGCAGCGTTGAAGATGGGACAGGGGTCCCCTACGAGCAGTACTTC.

This rearrangement joins TRBV25-1 to TRBJ1-5; possibly TRBD1 for D (5 bases). Trimming removed 4 bases from V and 7 bases from J, with 11 bases in between. CDR3 length equals 13 residues. Germline CDR1 is MGHDK and CDR2 is SYGVNS. CDR3 nucleotide sequence: TGTGCCAGCAGTGGAAGGGGTAACCAGCCCCAGCATTTT. Translating it yields CASSGRGNQPQHF.

V usage is TRBV18 and J usage is TRBJ2-7, with 10 bases lining up with TRBD2. In germline, CDR1 is KGHSH, CDR2 LQKENI. This CDR3 has 16 amino acids. The J segment lost 4 bases and the V segment lost 4 bases, leaving 10 bases of the junction unmatched. CDR3 DNA sequence: TGTGCCAGCTCACGGGTCCCCGGGACTAGCGATTACGAGCAGTACTTC. Translated: CASSRVPGTSDYEQYF. The whole variable domain, filled in from reference TRBV18 and TRBJ2-7, reads NAGVMQNPRHLVRRRGQEARLRCSPMKGHSHVYWYRQLPEEGLKFMVYLQKENIIDESGMPKERFSAEFPKEGPSILRIQQVVRGDSAAYFCASSRVPGTSDYEQYFGPGTRLTVT.

V and J are TRBV6-2 or TRBV6-3 and TRBJ2-2, with unresolved D. Germline V gene data show CDR1 as MNHEY and CDR2 as SVGEGT. Trimming took off 5 bases at V and 2 bases at J, with 3 bases between the two ends. The CDR3 sequence is 12 residues long. The CDR3, as DNA: TGTGCCAGCAGTCGTAACACCGGGGAGCTGTTTTTT. It is translated as CASSRNTGELFF.

CDR3: CASSGMDSHSGANVLTF. Here the CDR3 DNA reads TGTGCCAGCAGCGGCATGGACTCCCACTCTGGGGCCAACGTCCTGACTTTC. This chain connects TRBV7-9 to TRBJ2-6; a possible D gene is TRBD2 (5 bases). V was shortened by 5 bases and J by 0 bases, with 14 bases between the two germline ends. CDR3 length: 17 amino acids. CDR1 is SEHNR, CDR2 FQNEAQ, per germline (reference sequence).

The gene calls are TRBV6-2 or TRBV6-3 and TRBJ1-5; weak D call: TRBD1 (5 bases). With 8 bases removed from V and 1 base from J, the gap between germline ends came to 12 bases. Germline V lookup: CDR1 MNHEY, CDR2 SVGEGT. The CDR3 extends over 14 amino acids. This CDR3 reads CASGGGRSNQPQHF. For the CDR3, the DNA is TGTGCCAGCGGGGGAGGGAGAAGCAATCAGCCCCAGCATTTT.

The chain couples TRBV29-1 to TRBJ2-5, with 8 bases lining up with TRBD2. This CDR3 spans 12 amino acids. With 4 bases clipped from V and 4 bases from J, the junction kept 2 bases outside the gene matches. Germline V CDR1 and CDR2: SQVTM, ANQGSEA. The CDR3 loop is CSVAGGGETQYF. CDR3 DNA: TGCAGCGTTGCGGGAGGGGGAGAGACCCAGTACTTC.

The rearrangement links TRBV9 to TRBJ1-5; possible D gene TRBD1, 6 bases. This CDR3 is built from 15 residues. V was trimmed by 0 bases and J by 2 bases, leaving 9 bases between them. The germline V gene encodes CDR1 SGDLS and CDR2 YYNGEE. The CDR3 region has the DNA TGTGCCAGCAGCGTAGGCGGGGGCGGCAATCAGCCCCAGCATTTT. It translates to CASSVGGGGNQPQHF. Combining the CDR3 with reference TRBV9 and TRBJ1-5 gives the whole variable domain DSGVTQTPKHLITATGQRVTLRCSPRSGDLSVYWYQQSLDQGLQFLIQYYNGEERAKGNILERFSAQQFPDLHSELNLSSLELGDSALYFCASSVGGGGNQPQHFGDGTRLSIL.

This sequence joins TRBV3-1 and TRBJ2-5; the D gene could be TRBD1 or TRBD2 (6 bases each). V was cut by 0 bases and J by 5 bases, with 13 bases left in between. The CDR3 spans 15 residues. The germline CDR1 and CDR2 sequences are LGHDT and YNNKEL (reference sequence). DNA for the CDR3: TGTGCCAGCAGCCAAGAATTCACAGGGAGGGAGACCCAGTACTTC. Translating it yields CASSQEFTGRETQYF.